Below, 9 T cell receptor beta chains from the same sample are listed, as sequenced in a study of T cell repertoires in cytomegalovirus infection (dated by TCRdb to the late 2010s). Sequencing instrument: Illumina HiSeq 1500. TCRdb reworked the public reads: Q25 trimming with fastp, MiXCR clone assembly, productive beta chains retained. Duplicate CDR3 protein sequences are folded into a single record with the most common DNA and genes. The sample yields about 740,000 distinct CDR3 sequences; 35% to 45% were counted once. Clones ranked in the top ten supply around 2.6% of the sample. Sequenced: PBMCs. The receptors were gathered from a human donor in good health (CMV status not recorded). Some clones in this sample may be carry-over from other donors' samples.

In nucleotides, the CDR3 is TGTGCCAGCAGTAAACCGGGACAGCTGAACACTGAAGCTTTCTTT. Encoded protein: CASSKPGQLNTEAFF. The rearrangement joins TRBV12-3 or TRBV12-4 to TRBJ1-1; the match to TRBD1 covers 7 bases. The CDR3 length is 15 residues. After removal of 5 bases from V and 0 bases from J, the junction contained 6 bases not matched to a gene.

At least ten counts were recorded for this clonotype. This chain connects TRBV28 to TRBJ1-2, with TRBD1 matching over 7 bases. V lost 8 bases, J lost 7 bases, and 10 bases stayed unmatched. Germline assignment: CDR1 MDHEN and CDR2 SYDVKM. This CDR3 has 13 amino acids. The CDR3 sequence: CASVSNRQGGYTF. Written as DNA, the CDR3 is TGTGCCAGCGTCTCTAACCGACAGGGTGGCTACACCTTC.

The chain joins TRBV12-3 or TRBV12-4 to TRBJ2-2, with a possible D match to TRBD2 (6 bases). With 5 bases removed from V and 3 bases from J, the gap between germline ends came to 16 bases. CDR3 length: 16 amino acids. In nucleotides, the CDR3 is TGTGCCAGCAGTCTACTAGTCGGGAGTGACACCGGGGAGCTGTTTTTT. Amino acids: CASSLLVGSDTGELFF.

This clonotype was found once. CDR3 sequence reads: CSASFQGLSPLHF. The CDR3 DNA follows: TGCAGTGCTAGTTTTCAGGGCCTTTCACCCCTCCACTTT. This sequence joins TRBV20-1 and TRBJ1-6, with D perhaps TRBD1 (5 bases). V was pared by 3 bases and J by 9 bases, with 12 bases between. The CDR3 is 13 amino acids. The germline CDR1 and CDR2 sequences are DFQATT and SNEGSKA (reference sequence).

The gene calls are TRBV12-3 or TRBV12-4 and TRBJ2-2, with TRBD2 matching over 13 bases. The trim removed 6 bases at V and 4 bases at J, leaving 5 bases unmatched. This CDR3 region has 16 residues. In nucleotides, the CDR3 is TGTGCCAGCAGACTAGCGGGGGGGCTAGGCACCGGGGAGCTGTTTTTT. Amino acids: CASRLAGGLGTGELFF.

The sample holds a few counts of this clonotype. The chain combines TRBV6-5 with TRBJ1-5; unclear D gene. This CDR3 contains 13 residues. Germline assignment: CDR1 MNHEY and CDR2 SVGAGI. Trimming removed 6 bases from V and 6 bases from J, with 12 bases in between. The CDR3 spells CASRVKRSQPQHF. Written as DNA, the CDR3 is TGTGCCAGCAGGGTCAAACGTAGTCAGCCCCAGCATTTT.

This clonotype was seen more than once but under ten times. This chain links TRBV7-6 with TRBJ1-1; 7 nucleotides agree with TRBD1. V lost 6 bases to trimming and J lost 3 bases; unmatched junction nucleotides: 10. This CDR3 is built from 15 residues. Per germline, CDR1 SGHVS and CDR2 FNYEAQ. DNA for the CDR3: TGTGCCAGCAGGTTGCAGGGGGTCCGGGACACTGAAGCTTTCTTT. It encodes CASRLQGVRDTEAFF.

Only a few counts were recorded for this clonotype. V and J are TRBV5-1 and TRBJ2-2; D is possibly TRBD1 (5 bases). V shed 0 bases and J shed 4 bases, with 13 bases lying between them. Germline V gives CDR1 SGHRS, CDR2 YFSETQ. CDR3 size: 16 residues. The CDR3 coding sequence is TGCGCCAGCAGCTTGGCCTCCCAGGGTGGCACCGGGGAGCTGTTTTTT. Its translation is CASSLASQGGTGELFF.

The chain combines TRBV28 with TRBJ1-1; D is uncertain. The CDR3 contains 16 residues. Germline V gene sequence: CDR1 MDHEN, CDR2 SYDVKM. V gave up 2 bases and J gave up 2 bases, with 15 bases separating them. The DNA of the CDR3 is TGTGCCAGCAGTTTAGTCGGAGACTCCATAAACACTGAAGCTTTCTTT. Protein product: CASSLVGDSINTEAFF. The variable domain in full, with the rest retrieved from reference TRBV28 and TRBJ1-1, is DVKVTQSSRYLVKRTGEKVFLECVQDMDHENMFWYRQDPGLGLRLIYFSYDVKMKEKGDIPEGYSVSREKKERFSLILESASTNQTSMYLCASSLVGDSINTEAFFGQGTRLTVV.